This TCR beta chain was identified in a study of response to subunit inactivated influenza vaccine. In TCRdb, the RT-PCR reads were re-called with MiXCR into one record per CDR3 protein. Of about 570,000 distinct CDR3 sequences in the sample, over 9.5% are singletons; the top ten hold approximately 10%. The ends were cut back, 0 bases at V and 5 bases at J, with 17 bases in the middle. The V gene's germline CDR1 is SGHRS and CDR2 YFSETQ. CDR3 length: 16 amino acids. This clonotype appeared a few times. Its antigen is not known. General study findings and limits: Authors suggested few new T cells are recruited by each seasonal influenza vaccination.

The chain employs TRBV5-1 and TRBJ1-1; perhaps TRBD1 as D (6 bases). The TCR was taken from a man aged 50-60 years who received an inactivated influenza vaccine. Sequences were derived from PBMCs from blood, sampled on the day of vaccination. The CDR3 region is CASSLGQELRGTEAFF. The CDR3 nucleotides read TGCGCCAGCAGCTTGGGACAGGAGCTAAGGGGGACTGAAGCTTTCTTT.